This T cell receptor (beta chain) is drawn from a study of pediatric ulcerative colitis. The assay was run at survey level. Here immunoSEQ multiplex PCR was the method, and the copy in TCRdb shows in-frame clones only, minus some. The table shows 18,000 or so clones, with roughly 70% occurring only once. The CDR3 runs to 15 residues. V lost 0 bases to trimming and J lost 5 bases; unmatched junction nucleotides: 5. Germline V gene lookup returns CDR1 SGHDT and CDR2 YYEEEE. Turning to this clone: Its antigen is unidentified.

The rectum was sampled with one to two pinch biopsies at colonoscopy. Ulcerative colitis patients received no immunosuppressive medication before the diagnostic colonoscopy. Study-wide points: Some T cells in rectal biopsies may come from blood, especially with overt colitis. Two rectal CDR3 clonotypes occurred in all ulcerative colitis patients.

The sequencing input was gut tissue. V is TRBV5-6 and J is TRBJ2-7; 10 bases match TRBD2. This receptor was taken from a boy younger than 18 with moderate ulcerative colitis. The CDR3 loop reads CASSLGSGTSDEQYF. CDR3 sequence (DNA): TGTGCCAGCAGCTTGGGGTCCGGGACTAGCGACGAGCAGTACTTC.